Detailed here is one T cell receptor beta chain. The antigen remains unidentified. The data originate from a study of T cell repertoires in cytomegalovirus infection. The study's findings and limits: The response measured ex vivo was dominated by TCR beta clonotypes (HLA-C-restricted and CMV-specific).

Trimming took off 5 bases at V and 3 bases at J, with 17 bases between the two ends. Germline lookup yields CDR1 SEHNR and CDR2 FQNEAQ (reference sequence). The CDR3 length is 15 residues. TCRdb reanalysed the reads using MiXCR and keeps one entry per CDR3 protein. The data show approximately 910,000 distinct CDR3 sequences, approximately 30% seen once. The rearrangement joins TRBV7-9 to TRBJ2-7; possible D gene TRBD1, 5 bases. Here the sequenced sample was cultured CD8+ T cells from PBMCs, taken from culture after CMV antigen stimulation. This TCR was sampled from a human donor in good health (CMV status not recorded). Some clones in this sample may be carry-over from other donors' samples. This chain's CDR3 is CASSPEGARVYEQYF. The CDR3, as DNA: TGTGCCAGCAGCCCAGAAGGGGCCCGGGTCTACGAGCAGTACTTC.